This entry features one T cell receptor beta chain sequence. The sample belongs to a study of blood T cell repertoires in COVID-19. As for the study in general: T cells, B-cell-depleted T cells, or PBMCs supplied cDNA or gDNA.

The method was immunoSEQ multiplex PCR; TCRdb's version includes in-frame clones alone and lacks a portion of them. Seen here are 200,000 or so clones, over 70% observed once, and the top ten hold roughly 17%. CDR3 length: 13 amino acids. Germline trimming cut 4 bases from V and 3 bases from J; bases unmatched to any gene: 2. CDR1 is SGHRS and CDR2 is YFSETQ in the germline V gene. The TCR sequence derives from a man in his 60s with active or convalescent COVID-19. The chain has TRBV5-1 and TRBJ2-7, with 9 bases that match TRBD1. The sample consisted of peripheral blood. CDR3 loop: CASSRQGGYEQYF. CDR3 DNA sequence: TGCGCCAGCAGCCGACAGGGGGGCTACGAGCAGTACTTC.